The sequence of this T cell receptor beta chain was determined in a study of beta chain features in type 1 diabetes. Sequencing targeted expressed TCRB transcripts, as all isolated RNA had been reverse transcribed. TCRdb keeps only in-frame clones here, not all; method: immunoSEQ multiplex PCR. The repertoire includes roughly 610,000 clones, roughly a sixth of them detected once, and about 0.093% sits in the top ten. The sample holds a few counts of this clone. This clonotype originated in a young man in good health. The sample consisted of naive CD4+ T cells from blood.

CDR3 loop: CSVGTGRTEAFF. CDR3 in DNA: TGCAGCGTTGGGACAGGGCGGACTGAAGCTTTCTTT. This chain links TRBV29-1 with TRBJ1-1; 8 nucleotides match TRBD1. V dropped 4 bases and J dropped 5; count of bases not matched to a gene: 3. Germline CDR1 SQVTM, CDR2 ANQGSEA. This CDR3 contains 12 residues.